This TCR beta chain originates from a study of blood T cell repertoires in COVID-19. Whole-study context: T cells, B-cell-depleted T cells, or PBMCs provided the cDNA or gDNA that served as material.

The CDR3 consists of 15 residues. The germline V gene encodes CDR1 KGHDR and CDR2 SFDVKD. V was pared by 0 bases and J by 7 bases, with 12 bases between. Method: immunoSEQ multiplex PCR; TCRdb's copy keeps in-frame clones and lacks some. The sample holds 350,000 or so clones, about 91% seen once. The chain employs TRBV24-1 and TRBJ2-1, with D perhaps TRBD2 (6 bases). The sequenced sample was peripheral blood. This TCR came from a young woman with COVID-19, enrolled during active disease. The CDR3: CATSDLRRGGNEQFF. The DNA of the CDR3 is TGTGCCACCAGTGATTTGAGGCGGGGCGGGAATGAGCAGTTCTTC.